Listed below are T cell receptor beta chains from one sample, sequenced in a study of blood T cells in healthy people across ages. TCRdb independently ran MiXCR on the 5' RACE reads; one entry per CDR3 protein. The sample carries about 1.1 million distinct CDR3 sequences, 30% to 40% recorded once. The source material was blood. These receptors were taken from a young man in good health. CDR3s leave out the opening cysteine and the closing phenylalanine or tryptophan.

V	J	CDR3
TRBV7-9	TRBJ2-1	ASSLAPGERGGLYNEQF
TRBV28	TRBJ2-1	ASRVTGDPSYNEQF
TRBV14	TRBJ2-5	ASSQDGTAQETQY
TRBV5-1	TRBJ2-3	ASTYYSAGTDTQY
TRBV18	TRBJ1-4	ASSVGNEKLF
TRBV29-1	TRBJ2-2	SVEAGQGGSGELF
TRBV7-2	NA	ASSNRQGLSYNEQY
TRBV12-3/TRBV12-4	TRBJ2-7	ASRLSTRFEQY
TRBV10-3	TRBJ2-3	AISENADTQY
TRBV20-1	TRBJ2-7	SAKGRRNPYVQY